This T cell receptor (beta chain) came from a study of siplizumab effects on memory and regulatory T cells. Study-level findings and limits: Naive T cells apparently outstripped memory cells in diversity and seemed major alloresponse contributors. Proliferating siplizumab-culture Treg suppressive function went unconfirmed. Controls showed an average of about 27% Treg-derived mappable alloreactive CD4+ clones, while siplizumab showed 65% to 70%. Significant reduction of alloreactive sequences traceable to unstimulated CD4+ memory cells was observed with siplizumab.

A note on this clone: Antigen specificity is unknown.

The method was immunoSEQ multiplex PCR; TCRdb's version includes in-frame clones alone and lacks a portion of them. Here the sample spans 65,000 to 70,000 clones, 80% to 90% being singletons. The specimen sequenced was Tregs sorted from blood. The sequence derives from a human donor in good health.

CDR3 sequence reads: CASSSSGWTSGSSYEQYF. In nucleotides, the CDR3 is TGTGCCAGCAGTTCTTCCGGTTGGACTAGCGGGAGTTCCTACGAGCAGTACTTC. The chain recombines TRBV28 with TRBJ2-7, with 13 bases fitting TRBD2. The CDR3 extends over 18 amino acids. Trimming took 4 bases from V and 1 from J; bases not matched to a gene: 10. The germline gives CDR1 MDHEN, CDR2 SYDVKM. The entire variable domain, with the rest obtained from reference TRBV28 and TRBJ2-7, is as follows: DVKVTQSSRYLVKRTGEKVFLECVQDMDHENMFWYRQDPGLGLRLIYFSYDVKMKEKGDIPEGYSVSREKKERFSLILESASTNQTSMYLCASSSSGWTSGSSYEQYFGPGTRLTVT.